Below are 18 T cell receptor beta chains sequenced from a single sample in a study of T cell repertoires in cytomegalovirus infection. Antigens for these TCRs are unknown. TCRdb called the reads again in MiXCR, with one record for every CDR3 protein. The repertoire includes 830,000 or so distinct CDR3 sequences, approximately 29% of them detected once, and roughly 12% sits in the top ten. This specimen consisted of cultured CD8+ T cells from PBMCs, obtained from culture after CMV antigen stimulation. Source of these receptors: a human donor in good health (CMV status not recorded). Some clones in this sample may be carry-over from other donors' samples.

This sequence joins TRBV27 and TRBJ1-2; a possible D gene is TRBD1 (6 bases). Trimming removed 3 bases from V and 5 bases from J, with 16 bases in between. Germline V gives CDR1 MNHEY, CDR2 SMNVEV (reference sequence). There are 15 residues in the CDR3. CDR3 region: CASSLGGGFGYGYTF. CDR3 DNA sequence: TGTGCCAGCAGTTTGGGGGGCGGGTTCGGGTATGGCTACACCTTC.

This chain uses TRBV27 with TRBJ2-1, with 12 bases identical to TRBD2. Germline V CDR1 and CDR2: MNHEY, SMNVEV (reference sequence). The CDR3 sequence is 15 residues long. V trimming: 5 bases; J trimming: 5 bases; junction bases outside the gene matches: 4. The CDR3 bases are TGTGCCAGCAGTCACGGACTAGCGGGGAACAATGAGCAGTTCTTC. Its protein product is CASSHGLAGNNEQFF.

In this sample, this clonotype turned up many times. The rearrangement uses TRBV5-4 and TRBJ1-5, with D possibly TRBD1 on 5 matching bases. Germline lookup yields CDR1 SGHNT and CDR2 YYREEE (reference sequence). The ends were cut back, 0 bases at V and 4 bases at J, with 11 bases in the middle. The CDR3 covers 15 residues. CDR3 DNA sequence: TGTGCCAGCAGCTTGGGTCCAGGGTCGAATCAGCCCCAGCATTTT. Its protein is CASSLGPGSNQPQHF.

The count of this clonotype is one. Possible read error: a much larger clone is one base away. This chain connects TRBV12-3 or TRBV12-4 to TRBJ2-7, with 10 nucleotides matching TRBD1. There are 16 residues in the CDR3. The CDR3 spells CASSLIGDRGFYELYF. The CDR3 coding sequence is TGTGCCAGCAGTTTGATAGGGGACAGGGGATTTTACGAGCTGTACTTC.

The chain joins TRBV24-1 to TRBJ2-5; D remains ambiguous. The CDR3 totals 11 residues. Germline V gives CDR1 KGHDR, CDR2 SFDVKD. The ends were cut back, 1 base at V and 5 bases at J, with 1 base in the middle. CDR3 residues: CATSDFETQYF. The CDR3 bases are TGTGCCACCAGTGATTTCGAGACCCAGTACTTC.

This clonotype showed up just a few times. V gene TRBV5-1 combines with J gene TRBJ2-7; the D gene could be TRBD1 or TRBD2 (5 bases each). Germline CDR1 is SGHRS and CDR2 is YFSETQ. The CDR3 covers 13 residues. Trimming left V 2 bases short and J 5 bases short, with 11 bases between. DNA of the CDR3: TGCGCCAGCAGCTTCTGGGACGGTAACGAGCAGTACTTC. Its protein is CASSFWDGNEQYF.

This clonotype was seen more than once but under ten times. The chain joins TRBV7-6 to TRBJ2-2; 10 positions match TRBD1. Trimming cost V 8 bases and J 0 bases; bases outside gene matches: 6. The CDR3 contains 16 residues. Germline CDR1 and CDR2: SGHVS and FNYEAQ. In DNA, the CDR3 is TGTGCCAGCGCCCCGACAGGGGGCGCGAACACCGGGGAGCTGTTTTTT. Translating it yields CASAPTGGANTGELFF.

V and J are TRBV12-3 or TRBV12-4 and TRBJ2-4; TRBD2 aligns across 11 bases. This CDR3 has 18 amino acids. J lost 6 bases, V lost 6 bases, and 16 bases had no gene match. CDR3 DNA sequence: TGTGCCAGCAGCCTAGCGCGGTTTAGCGGGGGGGCCCCAAACATTCAGTACTTC. Amino acid sequence: CASSLARFSGGAPNIQYF.

The chain recombines TRBV27 with TRBJ1-2; D unresolved. V lost 5 bases and J 4 bases, leaving 14 bases between the germline ends. Germline CDR1 is MNHEY and CDR2 is SMNVEV (reference sequence). CDR3 size: 14 residues. CDR3 nucleotide sequence: TGTGCCAGCAGTCCATACAGAGACCCCTATGGCTACACCTTC. Translation: CASSPYRDPYGYTF.

This chain connects TRBV19 to TRBJ1-1; possibly TRBD1 for D (5 bases). The CDR3 extends over 15 amino acids. CDR1 is LNHDA and CDR2 is SQIVND in the germline V gene (reference sequence). V shed 3 bases and J shed 5 bases, with 16 bases lying between them. The DNA of the CDR3 is TGTGCCAGTAGTATTCTCCAGGGTATGGGTACTGAAGCTTTCTTT. It is translated as CASSILQGMGTEAFF.

This sequence joins TRBV5-6 and TRBJ2-1, with 8 bases lining up with TRBD2. Trimming removed 6 bases from V and 3 bases from J; junction bases left unmatched: 14. This CDR3 has 17 residues. The germline gives CDR1 SGHDT, CDR2 YYEEEE. The CDR3 sequence: CASNRGERGPYYNEQFF. DNA for the CDR3: TGTGCCAGCAACCGAGGGGAGCGGGGGCCTTACTACAATGAGCAGTTCTTC.

This clonotype was detected ten times or more. The chain links TRBV7-6 to TRBJ1-1, with a possible D match to TRBD1 (6 bases). V lost 5 bases to trimming and J lost 1 base, with 11 bases between them. Germline V gene sequence: CDR1 SGHVS, CDR2 FNYEAQ. This CDR3 is built from 14 residues. In DNA, the CDR3 is TGTGCCAGCAGCGGCAGGGGTGGGAACACTGAAGCTTTCTTT. It specifies CASSGRGGNTEAFF.

This rearrangement joins TRBV6-5 to TRBJ1-1; D unclear. The CDR3 length is 12 residues. The germline V gene has CDR1 MNHEY and CDR2 SVGAGI. Trimming left V 8 bases short and J 5 bases short, with 12 bases between. CDR3 residues: CASGPPLTEAFF. As DNA, the CDR3 is TGTGCCAGCGGCCCGCCTTTGACTGAAGCTTTCTTT.

This clonotype came up a few times. The chain links TRBV7-2 to TRBJ1-4; D unresolved. Trimming left V 2 bases short and J 0 bases short, with 7 bases between. The CDR3 runs 15 residues. CDR1 and CDR2 (germline): SGHTA, FQGNSA. CDR3 loop: CASSLSSATNEKLFF. The CDR3 coding sequence is TGTGCCAGCAGCTTATCTTCCGCAACTAATGAAAAACTGTTTTTT. The variable domain in full, with the rest retrieved from reference TRBV7-2 and TRBJ1-4, is GAGVSQSPSNKVTEKGKDVELRCDPISGHTALYWYRQSLGQGLEFLIYFQGNSAPDKSGLPSDRFSAERTGGSVSTLTIQRTQQEDSAVYLCASSLSSATNEKLFFGSGTQLSVL.

This clonotype was observed at least ten times. This chain connects TRBV27 to TRBJ1-1; D is perhaps TRBD1 (6 bases). This CDR3 is built from 16 residues. Deletions cut 6 bases from V and 6 bases from J, with 23 bases between. Germline values: CDR1 MNHEY, CDR2 SMNVEV (reference sequence). CDR3 sequence: CASSPRSQGRLAEAFF. The CDR3 DNA reads as TGTGCCAGCAGCCCGCGTTCGCAGGGGCGTTTGGCTGAAGCTTTCTTT.

This clonotype showed up just a few times. The V and J genes are TRBV19 and TRBJ2-1; possibly TRBD2 for D (5 bases). Trimming pared 6 bases from V and 4 bases from J, leaving 16 bases between. Germline V gene sequence: CDR1 LNHDA, CDR2 SQIVND (reference sequence). The length of the CDR3 is 15 residues. Here the CDR3 DNA reads TGTGCCAGTAGCGCCGGGATGGGCGGTTACAATGAGCAGTTCTTC. Amino acid sequence: CASSAGMGGYNEQFF. The full variable domain, completed using reference TRBV19 and TRBJ2-1, is DGGITQSPKYLFRKEGQNVTLSCEQNLNHDAMYWYRQDPGQGLRLIYYSQIVNDFQKGDIAEGYSVSREKKESFPLTVTSAQKNPTAFYLCASSAGMGGYNEQFFGPGTRLTVL.

The CDR3 region is CASSSPDFSIYNEQFF. As DNA, the CDR3 is TGTGCCAGCAGTTCCCCCGATTTCAGTATCTACAATGAGCAGTTCTTC. V usage is TRBV12-3 or TRBV12-4 and J usage is TRBJ2-1; D is unresolved. V lost 4 bases and J 3 bases, leaving 16 bases between the germline ends. CDR3 length equals 16 residues.

The chain carries TRBV27 and TRBJ2-1; D is unclear. Trimming stripped 5 bases from V and 5 bases from J, with 10 bases between. Germline lookup yields CDR1 MNHEY and CDR2 SMNVEV (reference sequence). This CDR3 is built from 13 residues. CDR3 sequence reads: CASSRTLHNEQFF. Here the CDR3 DNA reads TGTGCCAGCAGTCGAACACTCCACAATGAGCAGTTCTTC.